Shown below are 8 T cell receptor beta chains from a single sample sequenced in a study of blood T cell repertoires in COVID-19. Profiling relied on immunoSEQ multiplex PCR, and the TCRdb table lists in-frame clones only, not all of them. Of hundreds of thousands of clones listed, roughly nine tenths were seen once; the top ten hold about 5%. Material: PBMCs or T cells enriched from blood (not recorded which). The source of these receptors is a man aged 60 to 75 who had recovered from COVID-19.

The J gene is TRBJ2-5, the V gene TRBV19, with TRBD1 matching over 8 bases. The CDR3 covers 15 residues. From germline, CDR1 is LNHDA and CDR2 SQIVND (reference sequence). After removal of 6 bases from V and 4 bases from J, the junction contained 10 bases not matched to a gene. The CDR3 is CASRLTGAQRETQYF. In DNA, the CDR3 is TGTGCCAGTAGGCTGACAGGGGCCCAGCGAGAGACCCAGTACTTC.

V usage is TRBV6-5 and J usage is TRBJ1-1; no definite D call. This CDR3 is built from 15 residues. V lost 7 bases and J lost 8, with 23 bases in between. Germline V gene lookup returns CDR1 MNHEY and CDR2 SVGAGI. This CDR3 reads CASTPQFSGIGEAFF. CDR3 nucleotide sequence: TGTGCCAGCACCCCCCAGTTCTCTGGCATCGGGGAAGCTTTCTTT.

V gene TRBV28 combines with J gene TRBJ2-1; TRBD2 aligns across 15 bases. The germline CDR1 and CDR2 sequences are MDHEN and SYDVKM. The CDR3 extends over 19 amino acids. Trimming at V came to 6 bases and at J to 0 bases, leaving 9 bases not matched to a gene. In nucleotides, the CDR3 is TGTGCCAGCAGGGATGGACTAGCGGGAGGGCGGAGCTCCTACAATGAGCAGTTCTTC. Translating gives CASRDGLAGGRSSYNEQFF.

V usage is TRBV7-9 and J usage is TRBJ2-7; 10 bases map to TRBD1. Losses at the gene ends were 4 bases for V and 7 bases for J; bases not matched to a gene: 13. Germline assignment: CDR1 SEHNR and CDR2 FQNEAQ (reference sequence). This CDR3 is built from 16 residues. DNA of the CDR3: TGTGCCAGCAGCTACCCCGGGACAGGGGCTAAACGGGAGCAGTACTTC. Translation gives CASSYPGTGAKREQYF.

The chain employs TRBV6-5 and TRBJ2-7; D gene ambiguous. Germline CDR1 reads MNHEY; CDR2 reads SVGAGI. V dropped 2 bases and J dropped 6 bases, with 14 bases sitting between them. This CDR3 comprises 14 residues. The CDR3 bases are TGTGCCAGCAGTTACGAGGTCGCCCCTCGCGAGCAGTACTTC. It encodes CASSYEVAPREQYF.

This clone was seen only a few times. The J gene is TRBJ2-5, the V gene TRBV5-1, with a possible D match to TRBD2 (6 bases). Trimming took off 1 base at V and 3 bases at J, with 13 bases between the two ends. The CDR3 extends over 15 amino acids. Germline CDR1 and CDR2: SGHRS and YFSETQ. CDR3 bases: TGCGCCAGCAGCTTGCCCGGAGGGAATGAAGAGACCCAGTACTTC. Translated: CASSLPGGNEETQYF.

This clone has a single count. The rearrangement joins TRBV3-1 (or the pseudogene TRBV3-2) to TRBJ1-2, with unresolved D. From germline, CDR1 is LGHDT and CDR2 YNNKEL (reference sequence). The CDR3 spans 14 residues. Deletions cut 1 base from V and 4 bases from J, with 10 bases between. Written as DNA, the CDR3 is TGTGCCAGCAGCCAAGGGGTACGGGGCTATGGCTACACCTTC. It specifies CASSQGVRGYGYTF.

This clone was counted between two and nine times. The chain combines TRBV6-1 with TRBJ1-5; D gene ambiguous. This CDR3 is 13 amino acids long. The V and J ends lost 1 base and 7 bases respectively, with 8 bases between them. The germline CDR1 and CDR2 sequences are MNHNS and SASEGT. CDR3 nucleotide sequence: TGTGCCAGCAGTGAAGAATTGGGCCAGCCCCAGCATTTT. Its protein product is CASSEELGQPQHF.